The 27 T cell receptor beta chains below all came from one sample that was sequenced in a study of Tregs in tolerant kidney transplant recipients. This table comes from immunoSEQ multiplex PCR, and its TCRdb copy is limited to in-frame clones, with some not included. Its table lists 25,000 to 40,000 clones. Related graft donors supplied nonmyeloablative bone marrow transplants, and mixed chimerism was transient. Material: CD4+ T cells from blood (PBMCs), obtained 24 months after the transplant. Receptors were obtained from a human patient who received a combined kidney and bone marrow transplant. Some T cells could come from the graft donor.

Concerning this clone itself: Coverage ceases 3 residues before the CDR3 finishes, and the germline J gene fills in the end. The rearrangement uses TRBV10-3 and TRBJ2-2, with 13 bases lining up with TRBD2. V shed 6 bases, J shed 2 bases, and the junction held 12 bases outside the gene matches. The CDR3 runs to 19 residues. Germline assignment: CDR1 ENHRY and CDR2 SYGVKD. The CDR3 sequence is CAISRLGLAGVANTGELFF. Partial CDR3 DNA: TGTGCCATCAGCCGTCTCGGACTAGCGGGAGTAGCAAACACCGGGGAG.

With respect to this clone: Read sequence stops 3 residues before the CDR3 end, and the germline J gene provides the missing end. The gene calls are TRBV7-8 and TRBJ2-1, with 13 bases matching TRBD2. This CDR3 is built from 16 residues. With 3 bases clipped from V and 2 bases from J, the junction kept 1 base outside the gene matches. Germline lookup yields CDR1 SGHVS and CDR2 FQNEAQ. The CDR3 loop reads CASSLGTSGTYNEQFF. The sequenced CDR3 bases are TGTGCCAGCAGCTTGGGGACTAGCGGGACCTACAATGAG.

Note on this clone: The CDR3 goes on 3 residues after the read ends, and that part is filled in from the germline J gene. This sequence joins TRBV10-3 and TRBJ1-2; TRBD1 matches 10 bases. V was clipped by 4 bases and J by 6 bases; unmatched bases: 5. The CDR3 consists of 14 residues. The V gene's germline CDR1 is ENHRY and CDR2 SYGVKD. The CDR3 spells CAISGPGQGDGYTF. The sequenced part of the CDR3 DNA is TGTGCCATCAGTGGGCCCGGACAGGGGGATGGC.

Concerning this clone: The observed sequence ends 3 residues before the CDR3 terminus, with the missing tail filled in from the germline J gene. The rearrangement joins TRBV11-2 to TRBJ2-1, with 11 bases identical to TRBD2. V was clipped by 7 bases and J by 7 bases; unmatched bases: 6. The germline V gene encodes CDR1 SGHAT and CDR2 FQNNGV. CDR3 size: 14 residues. CDR3 residues: CASNPSGRLNEQFF. CDR3 bases read: TGTGCCAGCAACCCTAGCGGGAGGTTAAATGAG.

Points on this clone: The read comes to an end 3 residues before the CDR3 does, leaving the germline J gene to fill in the end. This chain links TRBV7-2 with TRBJ2-3; the D gene is possibly TRBD2 (5 bases). Germline-derived CDR1 and CDR2 are SGHTA and FQGNSA. CDR3 length: 15 amino acids. Trimming pared 2 bases from V and 0 bases from J, leaving 9 bases between. The DNA read from the CDR3 is TGTGCCAGCAGCTTAATGCGCGGGAGCACAGATACG. Translation gives CASSLMRGSTDT. The complete CDR3 sequence is CASSLMRGSTDTQYF.

Comments on this clone: The read terminates 3 residues ahead of where the CDR3 ends, so the germline J gene completes it. The rearrangement joins TRBV20-1 to TRBJ2-7, with 7 bases identical to TRBD2. The germline V gene encodes CDR1 DFQATT and CDR2 SNEGSKA (reference sequence). CDR3 length: 13 residues. The V and J ends lost 0 bases and 4 bases, in that order; junction bases with no gene match: 3. The CDR3 sequence is CSAREGGLYEQYF. The sequenced part of the CDR3 DNA is TGCAGTGCTAGAGAGGGGGGGTTGTACGAG.

Remarks on this clone: Read data end 3 residues before the CDR3 end; the end is taken from the germline J gene. This chain connects TRBV2 to TRBJ1-1; D gene unclear. This CDR3 contains 12 residues. Per germline, CDR1 SNHLY and CDR2 FYNNEI. V was cut by 4 bases and J by 4 bases, with 7 bases left in between. Partial CDR3 DNA: TGTGCCAGCAGTGTGTTCAGCACTGAA. Translating it yields CASSVFSTE. The entire CDR3 protein reads CASSVFSTEAFF.

The covered CDR3 bases are TGTGCCAGCAGCTCAGACAGGGGCTCCTACGAG. This translates into CASSSDRGSYE. The complete CDR3 protein is CASSSDRGSYEQYF. This chain joins TRBV7-9 and TRBJ2-7; TRBD1 matches at 8 bases. Read sequence stops 3 residues before the CDR3 end, and the germline J gene provides the missing end. Germline V gene data show CDR1 as SEHNR and CDR2 as FQNEAQ (reference sequence). The J segment lost 0 bases and the V segment lost 4 bases, leaving 2 bases of the junction unmatched. The CDR3 is 14 amino acids.

Points on this clone: Read sequence stops 3 residues before the CDR3 end, and the germline J gene provides the missing end. This chain uses TRBV30 with TRBJ2-1, with D tentatively TRBD2 (6 bases). Germline V gene data show CDR1 as GTSNPN and CDR2 as SVGIG (reference sequence). The CDR3 loop spans 15 amino acids. V gave up 1 base and J gave up 3 bases, with 13 bases separating them. The CDR3 reads CAWSASVAVYNEQFF. CDR3 DNA, as far as it was read: TGTGCCTGGAGTGCTAGCGTAGCGGTCTACAATGAG.

As for this clone: The read halts 3 residues ahead of the CDR3 end, with the missing end drawn from the germline J gene. The chain links TRBV30 to TRBJ2-2; TRBD2 matches 8 bases. Germline V CDR1 and CDR2: GTSNPN, SVGIG (reference sequence). The CDR3 is 14 amino acids. The trim removed 7 bases at V and 2 bases at J, leaving 6 bases unmatched. The CDR3 reads CASGGDRNTGELFF. The part of the CDR3 DNA that was read is TGTGCCTCCGGGGGGGATCGAAACACCGGGGAG.

Turning to this clone: The CDR3 is cut off 3 residues early in the read; its end comes from the germline J gene. The genes are TRBV20-1 and TRBJ2-3; perhaps TRBD2 as D (6 bases). This CDR3 contains 15 residues. V was shortened by 3 bases and J by 2 bases, with 15 bases between the two germline ends. Germline loops: CDR1 DFQATT, CDR2 SNEGSKA (reference sequence). The CDR3 sequence: CSARTRRELTDTQYF. The sequenced CDR3 bases are TGCAGTGCTAGGACTAGACGGGAACTCACAGATACG.

As concerns this clone: The read ends 3 residues before the CDR3 terminus; that terminus is restored from the germline J gene. This chain links TRBV10-3 with TRBJ2-1, with TRBD2 matching over 15 bases. The CDR3 is 17 amino acids. The junction had 7 bases not matched to a gene; V was cut back by 8 bases and J by 2 bases. Germline V lookup: CDR1 ENHRY, CDR2 SYGVKD. Incomplete CDR3 DNA: TGTGCCATCGCCCCGGGACTAGCGGGGGGCGCCTACAATGAG. Translation: CAIAPGLAGGAYNE. The entire CDR3 sequence reads CAIAPGLAGGAYNEQFF.

Note on this clone: The read gets to within 3 residues of the CDR3 end, and the germline J gene fills in the rest. The rearrangement links TRBV28 to TRBJ1-4; D is unclear. The CDR3 is made up of 15 amino acids. Germline CDR1 reads MDHEN; CDR2 reads SYDVKM. V was clipped by 3 bases and J by 5 bases, with 13 bases between them. The chain's CDR3 is CASSFPLAGNEKLFF. The CDR3 bases that were read are TGTGCCAGCAGTTTCCCGTTGGCGGGGAATGAAAAA. Looking up the rest from reference TRBV28 and TRBJ1-4 gives the full variable domain: DVKVTQSSRYLVKRTGEKVFLECVQDMDHENMFWYRQDPGLGLRLIYFSYDVKMKEKGDIPEGYSVSREKKERFSLILESASTNQTSMYLCASSFPLAGNEKLFFGSGTQLSVL.

About this clone: The read stops 3 residues short of the end of the CDR3; the missing end is completed from the germline J gene. The chain combines TRBV7-2 with TRBJ1-1; no clear D. CDR3 size: 14 residues. V gave up 5 bases and J gave up 0 bases, with 10 bases separating them. The V gene's germline CDR1 is SGHTA and CDR2 FQGNSA. The CDR3 bases that were read are TGTGCCAGCAGCCCACAGAACTTGAACACTGAA. This codes for CASSPQNLNTE. The whole CDR3 protein reads CASSPQNLNTEAFF.

A note on this clone: The read is 3 residues too short to cover the CDR3 end, so that end is filled in from the germline J gene. The chain couples TRBV20-1 to TRBJ2-7, with TRBD1 matching over 9 bases. Germline V lookup: CDR1 DFQATT, CDR2 SNEGSKA (reference sequence). This CDR3 comprises 13 residues. V lost 6 bases to trimming and J lost 4 bases; unmatched junction nucleotides: 7. The CDR3 loop reads CSAEGQGVYEQYF. CDR3 DNA, as far as it was read: TGCAGTGCGGAGGGACAGGGAGTGTACGAG.

As for this clone: The CDR3 is cut off 3 residues early in the read; its end comes from the germline J gene. The chain recombines TRBV30 with TRBJ1-5; D is ambiguous. Germline V gene data show CDR1 as GTSNPN and CDR2 as SVGIG (reference sequence). Trimming removed 2 bases from V and 5 bases from J, with 10 bases in between. The CDR3 sequence is 13 residues long. The CDR3 bases that were read are TGTGCCTGGAGTCTTCGTTTTGATCAGCCC. It is translated as CAWSLRFDQP. The complete CDR3 protein is CAWSLRFDQPQHF.

Regarding this clone: The CDR3 goes on 3 residues after the read ends, and that part is filled in from the germline J gene. The V call is TRBV19, the J call TRBJ1-2; D call uncertain. From germline, CDR1 is LNHDA and CDR2 SQIVND (reference sequence). There are 13 residues in the CDR3. CDR3 loop: CASSISSSRGYTF. The part of the CDR3 DNA that was read is TGTGCCAGTAGTATATCTTCTTCCAGGGGC. The full variable domain, in which reference TRBV19 and TRBJ1-2 provide the parts outside the CDR3, is DGGITQSPKYLFRKEGQNVTLSCEQNLNHDAMYWYRQDPGQGLRLIYYSQIVNDFQKGDIAEGYSVSREKKESFPLTVTSAQKNPTAFYLCASSISSSRGYTFGSGTRLTVV.

A remark on this clone: The read terminates 3 residues ahead of where the CDR3 ends, so the germline J gene completes it. The V call is TRBV20-1, the J call TRBJ2-6; D assignment may be TRBD1 or TRBD2 (7 bases each). The germline V gene has CDR1 DFQATT and CDR2 SNEGSKA (reference sequence). Trimming took off 0 bases at V and 0 bases at J, with 18 bases between the two ends. There are 19 residues in the CDR3. The CDR3 loop reads CSARDWGRGPGSGANVLTF. Partial CDR3 DNA: TGCAGTGCTAGAGATTGGGGGAGGGGGCCTGGCTCTGGGGCCAACGTC.

The CDR3 DNA, read in part, is TGTGCCAGCTCACAGGGGCGAAGCACAGATACG. This gives the protein CASSQGRSTDT. The whole CDR3 protein is CASSQGRSTDTQYF. This chain joins TRBV18 and TRBJ2-3, with D maybe TRBD1 (5 bases). The CDR3 is cut off 3 residues early in the read; its end comes from the germline J gene. V gave up 4 bases and J gave up 0 bases, with 8 bases separating them. Per germline, CDR1 KGHSH and CDR2 LQKENI. This CDR3 has 14 amino acids. Full variable domain (remainder filled in from reference TRBV18 and TRBJ2-3): NAGVMQNPRHLVRRRGQEARLRCSPMKGHSHVYWYRQLPEEGLKFMVYLQKENIIDESGMPKERFSAEFPKEGPSILRIQQVVRGDSAAYFCASSQGRSTDTQYFGPGTRLTVL.

Remarks on this clone: The sequence runs out 3 residues before the end of the CDR3; the remainder is reconstructed from the germline J gene. This chain links TRBV20-1 with TRBJ2-1, with 7 nucleotides matching TRBD1. Germline V gene sequence: CDR1 DFQATT, CDR2 SNEGSKA (reference sequence). The length of the CDR3 is 15 residues. The V segment lost 3 bases and the J segment 4 bases; nucleotides outside the gene matches: 9. CDR3 bases read: TGCAGTGCTAGGTGGACAGGTACCATTTACAATGAG. It yields the protein CSARWTGTIYNE. The CDR3 in its entirety is CSARWTGTIYNEQFF.

Concerning this clone: The CDR3 is cut off 3 residues early in the read; its end comes from the germline J gene. This chain uses TRBV18 with TRBJ2-7; the D gene is possibly TRBD1 (6 bases). This CDR3 comprises 14 residues. CDR1 is KGHSH and CDR2 is LQKENI in the germline V gene. V was pared by 1 base and J by 1 base, with 8 bases between. Incomplete CDR3 DNA: TGTGCCAGCTCACCACTAGGGGGTTCCTACGAG. Protein sequence: CASSPLGGSYE. The full CDR3 sequence reads CASSPLGGSYEQYF.

About this clone: The CDR3 goes on 3 residues after the read ends, and that part is filled in from the germline J gene. V gene TRBV20-1 combines with J gene TRBJ2-3; TRBD2 is a possible D gene (5 bases). Between the trimmed V and J ends, which lost 6 bases and 6 bases, there was a span of 10 bases. CDR1 is DFQATT and CDR2 is SNEGSKA in the germline V gene (reference sequence). CDR3 length: 11 residues. The CDR3 is CSALRGDTQYF. The DNA read from the CDR3 is TGCAGTGCCCTGCGAGGGGATACG.

A remark on this clone: The germline gene is not matched at one end of the junction; a read error may be the cause. The CDR3 extends 3 residues past the end of the read, so its final part is completed from the germline J gene. The chain recombines TRBV4-2 with TRBJ2-7; 8 positions match TRBD1. CDR1 is LGHNA and CDR2 is YNFKEQ in the germline V gene. This CDR3 is built from 15 residues. This CDR3 is CASSLRDRSSYEQYF. The CDR3 bases that were read are TGCGCCAGCAGCCTCCGGGACAGGAGCTCCTACGAG.

The CDR3 loop reads CASSPGQVQLNTEAFF. The CDR3 bases that were read are TGTGCCAGCTCACCCGGACAGGTTCAACTAAACACTGAA. V is TRBV18 and J is TRBJ1-1; the match to TRBD1 covers 7 bases. The read terminates 3 residues before the CDR3 end, so the remaining end is supplied by the germline J gene. Germline CDR1 reads KGHSH; CDR2 reads LQKENI. With 3 bases clipped from V and 2 bases from J, the junction kept 9 bases outside the gene matches. The CDR3 has 16 amino acids.

Points on this clone: The read stops 3 residues short of the end of the CDR3; the missing end is completed from the germline J gene. The rearrangement joins TRBV7-8 to TRBJ2-7; the D gene is possibly TRBD1 (5 bases). Germline lookup yields CDR1 SGHVS and CDR2 FQNEAQ. V was cut by 2 bases and J by 0 bases, with 8 bases left in between. The CDR3 loop spans 14 amino acids. The CDR3 here is CASSLQGLSYEQYF. The DNA read from the CDR3 is TGTGCCAGCAGCTTACAGGGCCTCTCCTACGAG.

Comments on this clone: Read data end 3 residues before the CDR3 end; the end is taken from the germline J gene. The chain uses TRBV6-2 or TRBV6-3 and TRBJ2-3; the D gene is possibly TRBD2 (6 bases). V was cut by 9 bases and J by 6 bases, with 19 bases left in between. CDR3 length: 14 residues. Germline V gene lookup returns CDR1 MNHEY and CDR2 SVGEGT. CDR3 region: CASLPGLGTDTQYF. The sequenced CDR3 bases are TGTGCCAGTCTCCCGGGACTCGGAACCGATACG.

With regard to this clone: Read data end 3 residues before the CDR3 end; the end is taken from the germline J gene. The chain carries TRBV18 and TRBJ2-7; D may be TRBD1 or TRBD2 (5 bases each). This CDR3 contains 13 residues. Deletions cut 2 bases from V and 6 bases from J, with 11 bases between. CDR1 and CDR2 from the germline V gene are KGHSH and LQKENI. The covered CDR3 bases are TGTGCCAGCTCACCATCCGAGGGGCGCGAG. Its protein product is CASSPSEGRE. In full, the CDR3 is CASSPSEGREQYF.